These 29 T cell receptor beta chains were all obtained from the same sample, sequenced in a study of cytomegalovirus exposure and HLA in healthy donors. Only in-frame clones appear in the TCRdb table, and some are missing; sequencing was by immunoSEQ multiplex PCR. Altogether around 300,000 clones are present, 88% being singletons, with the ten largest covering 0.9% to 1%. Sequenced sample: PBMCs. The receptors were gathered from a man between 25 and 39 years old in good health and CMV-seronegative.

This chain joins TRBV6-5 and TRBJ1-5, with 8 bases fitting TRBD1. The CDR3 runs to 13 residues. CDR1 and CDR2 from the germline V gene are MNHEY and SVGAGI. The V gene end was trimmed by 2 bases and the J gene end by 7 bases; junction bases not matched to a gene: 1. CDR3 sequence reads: CASSYGTGQPQHF. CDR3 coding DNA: TGTGCCAGCAGTTACGGGACAGGCCAGCCCCAGCATTTT.

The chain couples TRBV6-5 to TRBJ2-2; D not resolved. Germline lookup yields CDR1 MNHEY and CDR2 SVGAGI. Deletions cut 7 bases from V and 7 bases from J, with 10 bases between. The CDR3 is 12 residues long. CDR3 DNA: TGTGCCAGCATCACAACACACGGGGAGCTGTTTTTT. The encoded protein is CASITTHGELFF.

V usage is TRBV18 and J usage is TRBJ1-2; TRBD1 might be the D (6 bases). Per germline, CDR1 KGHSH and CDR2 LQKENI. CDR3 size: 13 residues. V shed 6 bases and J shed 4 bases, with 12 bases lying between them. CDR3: CASSPGHLYGYTF. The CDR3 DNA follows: TGTGCCAGCTCGCCGGGACACCTCTATGGCTACACCTTC. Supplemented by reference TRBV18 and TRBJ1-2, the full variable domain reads NAGVMQNPRHLVRRRGQEARLRCSPMKGHSHVYWYRQLPEEGLKFMVYLQKENIIDESGMPKERFSAEFPKEGPSILRIQQVVRGDSAAYFCASSPGHLYGYTFGSGTRLTVV.

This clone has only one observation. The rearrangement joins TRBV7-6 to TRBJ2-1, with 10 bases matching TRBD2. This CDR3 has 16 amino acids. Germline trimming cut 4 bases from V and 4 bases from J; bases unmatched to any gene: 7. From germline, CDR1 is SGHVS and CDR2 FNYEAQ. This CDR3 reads CASSSGLADLYNEQFF. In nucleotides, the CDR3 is TGTGCCAGCAGCTCCGGACTAGCGGACTTATACAATGAGCAGTTCTTC.

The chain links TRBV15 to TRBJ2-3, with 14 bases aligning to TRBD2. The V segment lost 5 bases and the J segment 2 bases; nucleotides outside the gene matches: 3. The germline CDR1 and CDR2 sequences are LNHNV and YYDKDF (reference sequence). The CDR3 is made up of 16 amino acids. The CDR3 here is CATSGTSGGPTDTQYF. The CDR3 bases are TGTGCCACCAGCGGGACTAGCGGGGGACCCACAGATACGCAGTATTTT. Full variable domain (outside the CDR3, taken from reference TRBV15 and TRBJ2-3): DAMVIQNPRYQVTQFGKPVTLSCSQTLNHNVMYWYQQKSSQAPKLLFHYYDKDFNNEADTPDNFQSRRPNTSFCFLDIRSPGLGDTAMYLCATSGTSGGPTDTQYFGPGTRLTVL.

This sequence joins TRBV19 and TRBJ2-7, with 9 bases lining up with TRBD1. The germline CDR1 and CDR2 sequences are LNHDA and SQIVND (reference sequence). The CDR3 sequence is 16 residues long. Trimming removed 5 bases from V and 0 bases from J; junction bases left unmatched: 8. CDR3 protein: CASSDGTGIYSYEQYF. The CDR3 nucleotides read TGTGCCAGTAGTGATGGGACAGGGATATACTCCTACGAGCAGTACTTC.

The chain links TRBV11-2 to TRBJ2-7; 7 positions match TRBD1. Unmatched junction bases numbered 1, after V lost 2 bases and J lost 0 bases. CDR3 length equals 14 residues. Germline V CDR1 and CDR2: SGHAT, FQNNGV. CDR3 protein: CASSLYRGSYEQYF. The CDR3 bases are TGTGCCAGCAGCTTATACAGGGGCTCCTACGAGCAGTACTTC.

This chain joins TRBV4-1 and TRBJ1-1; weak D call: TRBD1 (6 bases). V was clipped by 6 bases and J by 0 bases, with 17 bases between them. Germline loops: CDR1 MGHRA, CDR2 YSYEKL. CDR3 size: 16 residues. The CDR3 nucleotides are TGCGCCAGCAGTCTACTTCGGACAGTGCTGAACACTGAAGCTTTCTTT. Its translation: CASSLLRTVLNTEAFF.

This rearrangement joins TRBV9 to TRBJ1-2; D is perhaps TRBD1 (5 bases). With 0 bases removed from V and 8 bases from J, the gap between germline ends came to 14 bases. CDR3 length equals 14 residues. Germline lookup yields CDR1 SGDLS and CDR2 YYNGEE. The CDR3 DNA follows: TGTGCCAGCAGCGTAGGATGGGGACTCGGGGGCTACACCTTC. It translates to CASSVGWGLGGYTF.

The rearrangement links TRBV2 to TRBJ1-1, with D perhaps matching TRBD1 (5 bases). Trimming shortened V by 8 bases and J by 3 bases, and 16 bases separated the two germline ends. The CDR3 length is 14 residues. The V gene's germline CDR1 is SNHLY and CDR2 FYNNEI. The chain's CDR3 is CASVGISGYTEAFF. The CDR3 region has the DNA TGTGCCAGCGTGGGAATCTCAGGGTACACTGAAGCTTTCTTT.

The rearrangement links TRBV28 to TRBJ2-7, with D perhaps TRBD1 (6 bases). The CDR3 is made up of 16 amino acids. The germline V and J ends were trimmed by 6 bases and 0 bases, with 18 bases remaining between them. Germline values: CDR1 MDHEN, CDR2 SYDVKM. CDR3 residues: CASRFGDILSSYEQYF. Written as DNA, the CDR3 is TGTGCCAGCAGGTTTGGGGACATTTTGAGCTCCTACGAGCAGTACTTC.

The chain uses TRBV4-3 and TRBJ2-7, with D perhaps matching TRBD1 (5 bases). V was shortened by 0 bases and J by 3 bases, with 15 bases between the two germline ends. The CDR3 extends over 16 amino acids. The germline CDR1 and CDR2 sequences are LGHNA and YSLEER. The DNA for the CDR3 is TGCGCCAGCAGCCAAGAGGTTAGACAGAGACACTACGAGCAGTACTTC. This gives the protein CASSQEVRQRHYEQYF.

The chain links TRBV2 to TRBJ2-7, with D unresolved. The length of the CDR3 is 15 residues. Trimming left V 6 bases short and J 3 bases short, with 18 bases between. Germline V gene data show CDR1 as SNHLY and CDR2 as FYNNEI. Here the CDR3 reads CASSNQRSFLYEQYF. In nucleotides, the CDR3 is TGTGCCAGCAGCAACCAGAGGTCTTTCCTCTACGAGCAGTACTTC.

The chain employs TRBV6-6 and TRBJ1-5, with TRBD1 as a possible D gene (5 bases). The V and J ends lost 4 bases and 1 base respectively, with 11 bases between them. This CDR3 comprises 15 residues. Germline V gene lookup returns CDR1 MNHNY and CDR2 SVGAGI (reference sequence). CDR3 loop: CASSSDSLSNQPQHF. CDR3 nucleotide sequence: TGTGCCAGCAGTTCTGACAGCCTGAGCAATCAGCCCCAGCATTTT.

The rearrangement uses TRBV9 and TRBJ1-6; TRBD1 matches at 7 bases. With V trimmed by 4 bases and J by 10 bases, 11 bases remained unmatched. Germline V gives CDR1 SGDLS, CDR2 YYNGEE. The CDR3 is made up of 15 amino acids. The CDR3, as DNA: TGTGCCAGCAGCCCCCAGGGGGGTATTGGATCACCCCTCCACTTT. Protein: CASSPQGGIGSPLHF.

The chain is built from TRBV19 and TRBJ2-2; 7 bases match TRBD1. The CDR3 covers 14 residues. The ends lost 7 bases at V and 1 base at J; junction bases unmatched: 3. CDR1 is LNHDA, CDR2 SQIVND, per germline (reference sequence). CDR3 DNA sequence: TGTGCCAGTACACGGACAGGGAACACCGGGGAGCTGTTTTTT. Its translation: CASTRTGNTGELFF.

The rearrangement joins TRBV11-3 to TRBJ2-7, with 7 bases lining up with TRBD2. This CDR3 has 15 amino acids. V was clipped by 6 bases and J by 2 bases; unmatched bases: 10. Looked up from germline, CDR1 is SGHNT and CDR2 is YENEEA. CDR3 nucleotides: TGTGCCAGCAGTCCTTCTTCGGGGAGGGCCTACGAGCAGTACTTC. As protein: CASSPSSGRAYEQYF.

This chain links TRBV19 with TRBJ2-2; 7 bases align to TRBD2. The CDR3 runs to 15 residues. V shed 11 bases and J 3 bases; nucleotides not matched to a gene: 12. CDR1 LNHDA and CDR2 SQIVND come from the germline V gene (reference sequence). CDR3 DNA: TGTGCCTCCCGGGGGGTCAGGTCGGACACCGGGGAGCTGTTTTTT. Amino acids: CASRGVRSDTGELFF. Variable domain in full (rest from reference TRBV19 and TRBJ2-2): DGGITQSPKYLFRKEGQNVTLSCEQNLNHDAMYWYRQDPGQGLRLIYYSQIVNDFQKGDIAEGYSVSREKKESFPLTVTSAQKNPTAFYLCASRGVRSDTGELFFGEGSRLTVL.

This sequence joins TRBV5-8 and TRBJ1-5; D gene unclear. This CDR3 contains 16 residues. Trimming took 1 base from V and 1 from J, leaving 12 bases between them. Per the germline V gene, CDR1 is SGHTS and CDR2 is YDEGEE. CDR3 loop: CASSLWGVGSNQPQHF. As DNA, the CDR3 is TGTGCCAGCAGCTTGTGGGGAGTGGGCAGCAATCAGCCCCAGCATTTT.

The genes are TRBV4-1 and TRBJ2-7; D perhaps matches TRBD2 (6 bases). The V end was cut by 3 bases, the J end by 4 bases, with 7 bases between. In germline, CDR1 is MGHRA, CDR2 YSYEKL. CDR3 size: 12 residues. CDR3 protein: CASSQEGYEQYF. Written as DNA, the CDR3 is TGCGCCAGCAGCCAGGAGGGATACGAGCAGTACTTC.

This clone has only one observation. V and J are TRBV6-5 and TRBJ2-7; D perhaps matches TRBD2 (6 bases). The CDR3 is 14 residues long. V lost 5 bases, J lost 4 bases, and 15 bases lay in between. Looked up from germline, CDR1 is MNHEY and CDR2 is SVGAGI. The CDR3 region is CASSPDGGMYEQYF. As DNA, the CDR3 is TGTGCCAGCAGTCCCGACGGGGGTATGTACGAGCAGTACTTC.

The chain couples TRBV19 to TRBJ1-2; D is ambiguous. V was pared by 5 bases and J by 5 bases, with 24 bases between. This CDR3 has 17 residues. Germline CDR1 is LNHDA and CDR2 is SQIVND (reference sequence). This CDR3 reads CASSPWRIGDGGYGYTF. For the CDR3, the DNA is TGTGCCAGTAGTCCCTGGAGGATCGGGGATGGAGGGTATGGCTACACCTTC.

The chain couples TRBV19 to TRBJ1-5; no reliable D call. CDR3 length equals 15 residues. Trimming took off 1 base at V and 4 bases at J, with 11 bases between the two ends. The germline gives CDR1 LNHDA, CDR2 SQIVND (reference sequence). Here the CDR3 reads CASSIGGFRNQPQHF. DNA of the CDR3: TGTGCCAGTAGTATAGGAGGGTTTCGAAATCAGCCCCAGCATTTT.

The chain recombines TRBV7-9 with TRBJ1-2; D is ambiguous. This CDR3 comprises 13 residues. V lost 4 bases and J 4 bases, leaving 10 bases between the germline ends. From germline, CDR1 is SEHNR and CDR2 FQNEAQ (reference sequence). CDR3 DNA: TGTGCCAGCAGCTCCGACGGACTCTATGGCTACACCTTC. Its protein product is CASSSDGLYGYTF.

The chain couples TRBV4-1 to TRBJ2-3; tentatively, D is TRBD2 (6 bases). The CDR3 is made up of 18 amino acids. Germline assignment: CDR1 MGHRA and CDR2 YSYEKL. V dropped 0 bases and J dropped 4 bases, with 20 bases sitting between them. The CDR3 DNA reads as TGCGCCAGCAGCCAAGAAGGGTCGGCGGGGCAGCCCGCAGATACGCAGTATTTT. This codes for CASSQEGSAGQPADTQYF.

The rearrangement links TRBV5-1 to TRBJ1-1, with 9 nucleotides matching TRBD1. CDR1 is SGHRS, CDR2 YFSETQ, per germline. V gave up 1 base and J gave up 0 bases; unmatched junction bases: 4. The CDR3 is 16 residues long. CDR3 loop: CASSLLGTGMNTEAFF. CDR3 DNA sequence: TGCGCCAGCAGCTTGCTCGGGACAGGGATGAACACTGAAGCTTTCTTT.

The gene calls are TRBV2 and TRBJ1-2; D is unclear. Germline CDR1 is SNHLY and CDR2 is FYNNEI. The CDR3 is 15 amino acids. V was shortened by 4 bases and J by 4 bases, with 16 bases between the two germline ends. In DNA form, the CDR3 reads TGTGCCAGCAGTGGGGGAGGCAGGATGGGCTATGGCTACACCTTC. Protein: CASSGGGRMGYGYTF.

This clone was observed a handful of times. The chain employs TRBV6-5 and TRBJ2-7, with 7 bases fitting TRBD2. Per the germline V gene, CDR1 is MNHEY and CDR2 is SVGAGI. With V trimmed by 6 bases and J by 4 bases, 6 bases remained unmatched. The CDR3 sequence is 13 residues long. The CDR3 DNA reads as TGTGCCAGCAGGATGAGCGGGGCGTACGAGCAGTACTTC. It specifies CASRMSGAYEQYF.

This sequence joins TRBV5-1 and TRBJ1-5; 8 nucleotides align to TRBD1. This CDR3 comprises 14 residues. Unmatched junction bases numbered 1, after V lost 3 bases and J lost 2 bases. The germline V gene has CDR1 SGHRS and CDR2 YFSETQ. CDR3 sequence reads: CASSSGQGNQPQHF. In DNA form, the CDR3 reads TGCGCCAGCAGCTCGGGACAGGGCAATCAGCCCCAGCATTTT.